These T cell receptor beta chains were read from a single sample in a study of CD4 T cells in relation to SARS-CoV-2 and coronaviruses. TCRdb's table, derived via immunoSEQ multiplex PCR, lists solely in-frame clones and lacks some. This table has 60,000 to 85,000 clones, about 92% appearing once. Input material: naive CD4+ T cells from PBMCs. The receptors stem from a human donor in good health. Both conserved end residues are part of each CDR3. The D gene is left open where the match is weak. A row's size may be missing; if present it is once, few, many or a size class.

d_call	j_call	v_call	clone_size	cdr3_aa	cdr3_nt
TRBD1	TRBJ1-4	TRBV28	NA	CASSFSGQGARGSNEKLFF	TGTGCCAGCAGTTTCTCAGGACAGGGGGCTCGGGGGTCTAATGAAAAACTGTTTTTT
NA	TRBJ1-3	TRBV6-6	NA	CASSPRAYNSGNTIYF	TGTGCCAGCAGTCCTCGCGCTTACAACTCTGGAAACACCATATATTTT
TRBD2	TRBJ2-1	TRBV7-2	NA	CASSSRLAGEQFF	TGTGCCAGCAGCTCCCGACTAGCGGGGGAGCAGTTCTTC
NA	TRBJ2-5	TRBV18	NA	CASSPAGGVGETQYF	TGTGCCAGCTCACCAGCCGGGGGAGTCGGCGAGACCCAGTACTTC
NA	TRBJ1-6	TRBV2	few	CASSVAGDNSPLHF	TGTGCCAGCAGTGTGGCAGGGGATAATTCACCCCTCCACTTT
TRBD1	TRBJ2-7	TRBV7-2	NA	CASSPTGLYEQYF	TGTGCCAGCAGCCCGACAGGGCTCTACGAGCAGTACTTC
NA	TRBJ2-7	TRBV18	NA	CASSEVGEQYF	TGTGCCAGCTCAGAGGTTGGCGAGCAGTACTTC
NA	TRBJ1-4	TRBV30	NA	CAWTQKESAGEKLFF	TGTGCCTGGACCCAAAAGGAGTCGGCCGGGGAAAAACTGTTTTTT
NA	TRBJ1-1	TRBV9	NA	CASSVAVGTEAFF	TGTGCCAGCAGCGTAGCCGTGGGGACTGAAGCTTTCTTT
NA	TRBJ1-6	TRBV5-6	NA	CASNRQELVSPLHF	TGTGCCAGCAATAGACAGGAATTAGTTTCACCCCTCCACTTT
NA	TRBJ1-5	TRBV28	NA	CASSPLPRSAQHF	TGTGCCAGCAGCCCTCTCCCCCGGTCAGCCCAGCATTTT
NA	TRBJ1-5	TRBV7-3	NA	CASSLTGGAGQPQHF	TGTGCCAGCAGCTTAACCGGAGGGGCCGGTCAGCCCCAGCATTTT
NA	TRBJ2-7	TRBV4-1	NA	CASSQGWGGPANEQYF	TGCGCCAGCAGCCAGGGGTGGGGGGGGCCCGCCAACGAGCAGTACTTC
TRBD2	TRBJ2-1	TRBV19	once	CASSLAGIEQFF	TGTGCCAGTAGCCTAGCGGGAATCGAGCAGTTCTTC
NA	TRBJ2-7	TRBV19	NA	CASSIRSSGYEQYF	TGTGCCAGTAGTATTCGGAGTAGCGGATACGAGCAGTACTTC
NA	TRBJ2-6	TRBV5-1	NA	CASSVDIGSSGANVLTF	TGCGCCAGCAGCGTGGACATTGGATCCTCTGGGGCCAACGTCCTGACTTTC
NA	TRBJ1-4	TRBV7-9	NA	CASSPTPNNEKLFF	TGTGCCAGCAGCCCGACACCAAACAATGAAAAACTGTTTTTT
NA	TRBJ2-1	TRBV5-1	NA	CASSLAPAGGVDEQFF	TGCGCCAGCAGCTTGGCCCCAGCGGGTGGTGTAGATGAGCAGTTCTTC
NA	TRBJ2-3	TRBV7-3	NA	CASSLTASYTDTQYF	TGTGCCAGCAGCTTAACGGCTAGTTACACAGATACGCAGTATTTT
NA	TRBJ2-7	TRBV15	NA	CATSRVPVPGEQYF	TGTGCCACCAGCAGAGTTCCGGTCCCCGGCGAGCAGTACTTC
NA	TRBJ1-4	TRBV5-1	NA	CASSQALGPQEKLFF	TGCGCCAGCAGCCAGGCCCTCGGACCCCAAGAAAAACTGTTTTTT
TRBD1	TRBJ2-5	TRBV9	NA	CASSVAGTGGEVTQYF	TGTGCCAGCAGCGTAGCTGGGACAGGGGGCGAGGTGACCCAGTACTTC
NA	TRBJ2-1	TRBV30	NA	CAWSPIGVTRTGNEQFF	TGTGCCTGGAGTCCAATCGGAGTGACCCGAACGGGGAATGAGCAGTTCTTC
TRBD1	TRBJ2-7	TRBV5-6	NA	CASSFGTGRYEQYF	TGTGCCAGCAGCTTTGGGACAGGGCGGTACGAGCAGTACTTC
TRBD1	TRBJ2-1	TRBV5-6	NA	CASSPGQGPREQFF	TGTGCCAGCAGCCCCGGACAGGGTCCGAGAGAGCAGTTCTTC
TRBD1	TRBJ1-1	TRBV24-1	NA	CATSDARQGADTEAFF	TGTGCCACCAGTGACGCTAGACAGGGGGCGGACACTGAAGCTTTCTTT
NA	TRBJ2-1	TRBV19	NA	CASSMGMVNEQFF	TGTGCCAGTAGTATGGGGATGGTTAATGAGCAGTTCTTC
NA	TRBJ2-1	TRBV13	once	CASSQGTTIRPYNEQFF	TGTGCCAGCAGCCAAGGGACCACCATCCGGCCCTACAATGAGCAGTTCTTC
NA	TRBJ2-7	TRBV30	once	CAWSVGRTYEQYF	TGTGCCTGGAGTGTTGGGCGGACCTACGAGCAGTACTTC
NA	TRBJ2-7	TRBV2	once	CASSFRRQGYEQYF	TGTGCCAGCAGCTTCAGAAGACAAGGTTACGAGCAGTACTTC
TRBD1	TRBJ2-7	TRBV6-5	NA	CASDERGQGRYEQYF	TGTGCCAGTGATGAAAGGGGGCAGGGCCGCTACGAGCAGTACTTC
NA	TRBJ1-2	TRBV29-1	NA	CSVEGTAYTNYGYTF	TGCAGCGTTGAAGGGACAGCCTACACTAACTATGGCTACACCTTC
TRBD1	TRBJ2-7	TRBV2	NA	CASTKQGAAYEQYF	TGTGCCAGCACCAAACAGGGGGCCGCCTACGAGCAGTACTTC
NA	TRBJ1-1	TRBV5-4	NA	CASSFRGNTEAFF	TGTGCCAGCAGCTTTAGGGGGAACACTGAAGCTTTCTTT
NA	TRBJ2-1	TRBV7-3	NA	CASSYLRGDEQFF	TGTGCCAGCAGCTACCTTCGAGGGGATGAGCAGTTCTTC
NA	TRBJ2-1	TRBV18	NA	CASSPRVRDEQFF	TGTGCCAGCTCACCCAGGGTTAGGGATGAGCAGTTCTTC
NA	TRBJ1-1	TRBV19	NA	CASSTSRGRSFF	TGTGCCAGTAGTACATCCCGCGGGAGGTCTTTCTTT
NA	TRBJ1-1	TRBV6-5	NA	CASSYDSLAQNTEAFF	TGTGCCAGCAGTTACGATTCTCTCGCCCAGAACACTGAAGCTTTCTTT